A single T cell receptor (beta chain) is shown here with its context. Its antigen is unknown. No quality values exist for individual bases; no much larger clone is one base distant. The method was the immunoSEQ multiplex PCR assay. A mixture of 60 forward primers for TCR Vbeta segments and 13 reverse primers for TCR Jbeta segments was used in the multiplex PCR. A multiplex PCR assay on genomic DNA amplified the CDR3 region of rearranged TCR beta genes. Amplified TCR beta libraries were sequenced as 87-base-pair reads on the Illumina HiSeq System. On the study's bioinformatics: A later analysis counted approximately 84 million unique TCR beta chains across the 666 repertoires, and 10 million to 12 million of these chains were shared by at least two donors. A nearest-neighbor algorithm error-corrected the raw reads and collapsed the reads into unique sequences, merging closely related sequences to remove PCR and sequencing errors. Alignment of CDR3 sequences to IMGT reference sequences was used to assign V, D and J gene segments. For a sequence to be retained, a match of at least six nucleotides was required to both a V gene segment and a J gene segment. A rearrangement counted as productive if the CDR3 had no stop codons and remained in frame with V and J, and every other rearrangement counted as non-productive. Following IMGT convention, CDR3 was defined as the stretch from the second conserved V-encoded cysteine up to the conserved J-encoded phenylalanine. The earlier analysis of 500 to 600 of the donors excluded sequences that lacked an unambiguous match to a single V gene segment. An earlier analysis of fewer than 750 of the donors classified V segments as functional when productive rearrangements were above 56.7% and as segregating when the standard deviation between donors was above 5%. A statistical classification framework was built to diagnose cytomegalovirus status from the catalog of TCR beta chain sequences. In a later analysis, TCR nucleotide sequences were compared against IMGT/GENE-DB human TR gene sequences so that V and J genes could be assigned. The TCRdist pipeline was used in a later analysis to assign CDR3 sequences and most-parsimonious VDJ recombination scenarios. In a later analysis, every TCR beta chain was defined by the combination of its CDR3 amino acid sequence and its V-gene family, and reads without a unique V-gene family were dropped. To address suspected cross-contamination and a sequencing artifact, a later analysis removed some 620 highly shared, low-generation-probability nucleotide sequences. In a later analysis, a clonal expansion index was calculated for each public chain from normalized within-repertoire ranks of inferred template counts. Generation probabilities in a later analysis came from a VDJ recombination model fitted to out-of-frame rearrangements, and those results were checked against IGoR. In a later analysis, TCR-TCR, TCR-HLA and TCR-CMV co-occurrence was scored with hypergeometric tests, and a repertoire-size bias correction was applied to TCR pairs. False discovery rates were estimated in a later analysis by permuting HLA or CMV assignments 20 times. In a later analysis, co-occurring TCRs were grouped with DBSCAN, and TCRdist sequence similarity was added when clustering was performed within HLA-allele-positive subsets. Co-occurrence clustering excluded repertoires with fewer than 30,000 or more than 120,000 public chains, plus five with anomalous nucleotide sharing. The immuneACCESS repertoire file appears here via TCRdb, limited to in-frame rearrangements. These files lack a portion of the clones; in checked studies, under half of the deficit traces to unresolved V genes, and the cause of the others is not known. V, J and clone size are those of that table, while D and trimming were read from the DNA. Within this sample are roughly 130,000 clones, with more than 65% of them counted one time only. The ten largest clones capture 2% to 3% of the sample.

The data derive from a study of cytomegalovirus exposure and HLA in healthy donors (dated by TCRdb to 2017 to 2019). About the full investigation: An earlier analysis of roughly 500 of the donors reported under 300 Gb of sequence data and around 120 million unique TCR beta sequences obtained from around 170 million T cells. Roughly 290 gigabases of sequencing data and roughly 81 million unique TCR sequences made up an early release that covered under 750 HLA-typed donors. Among the roughly 430 genotyped donors, approximately 81% belonged to the genetic ancestry cluster associated with self-reported Caucasian donors. The study aimed to test whether cataloging public T cell receptors could reveal signatures of past pathogen exposure. Using immunosequencing, the study profiled T cell repertoires from 500 to 800 subjects and related those repertoires to cytomegalovirus serostatus. In addition to the first cohort of hundreds of subjects, a separate validation cohort of approximately 120 different subjects was used. To predict cytomegalovirus infection status, the study combined high-throughput TCR immunosequencing, statistical association of individual TCRs with disease status, and machine learning. A later analysis re-analyzed previously published TCR beta repertoires from approximately 700 donors and added high-resolution HLA genotyping to study TCR occurrence patterns. In the later analysis, no new phenotypic data were used to find candidate immune exposures; instead, reliance was placed on TCR beta sequences and their occurrence across donors. An earlier analysis of several hundred of the donors applied high-throughput TCR beta sequencing to assess whether each TCR beta V gene segment acted as functional or pseudogenic. Donor age, sex, ethnicity and CMV serostatus were compiled together with the repertoire data. Genome-wide SNP genotypes for about 65% of the 666 donors were used in a later genetic analysis, which treated that subset as a discovery cohort. Every repertoire in the discovery cohort had been generated on one and the same sequencing platform. Both class I and class II loci were covered by HLA typing, at four-digit resolution. The number of typed donors differed by locus: roughly 620-640 for A, B, C, DRB1 and DQB1; approximately 520 for DQA1; 606 for DPA1; and some 470 for DPB1. Roughly five DR-DQ haplotypes were handled as single units for association and clustering, since linkage in the cohort was strong. Among over 350 genotyped donors of the cohort, an average of roughly 240,000 unique TCR beta nucleotide sequences were sequenced per donor, 15% to 20% of them non-productive. General study outcomes and caveats: HLA typing was unavailable for some donors at each locus, so association tests used only the typed subset. Some IMGT-functional V segments, including TRBV6-2 and TRBV6-3, could not be told apart with the 87-base-pair reads, so those segments were excluded. A cluster of highly shared sequence variants was judged likely to be a technical artifact of the sequencing pipeline. In a later genetic analysis, fewer N-insertions in productive TCRs were reported among donors in an Asian-associated ancestry cluster than the roughly 700-donor mean. Correlated functional status among segregating V segments might reflect linkage disequilibrium, but an unknown experimental factor could not be ruled out. When HLA alleles, especially DR and DQ, strongly co-occurred, attributing TCR associations to individual alleles was difficult. A few of the identified cytomegalovirus-associated TCR beta chains were confirmed in vitro to be specific for cytomegalovirus antigens. This cohort had only TCR beta chains sequenced, and the lack of alpha or paired-chain data limited which features could be detected. It was suggested by the authors that the approach could potentially be generalized to other disease states and immunological phenotypes. In a later analysis, 15,000 to 20,000 TCR beta sequences were associated with specific HLA alleles at a false discovery rate of 0.05. In a later analysis, HLA-associated TCR beta chains were found to be more clonally expanded and to have lower generation probabilities than equally common non-associated chains. Because counts were too low, roughly 16 rarely observed V segments, including chromosome 9 orphons, were left out of the earlier analysis of 500 to 650 of the donors. According to a later analysis, most CMV-associated TCR beta chains appeared to be HLA-restricted, and the HLA associations seemed to be driven largely by CMV exposure. Several of the top co-occurrence clusters appeared to be linked to parvovirus B19, influenza, CMV and Epstein-Barr virus, according to a later analysis. The only immune exposure information available for the cohort was CMV serostatus. A further reported finding was that TCR beta sequences accurately predicted the HLA-A and HLA-B alleles for most subjects in the first cohort. An association between a missense DCLRE1C variant and V-gene and J-gene trimming of TCR beta chains was found in a later genetic analysis and replicated in an independent cohort. While some public TCRs were present in many individuals, most TCR sequences turned up only very rarely across donors. The classifier was reported to diagnose cytomegalovirus status with high specificity and sensitivity in both the original and validation cohorts. Roughly uniform sequencing depth across donors was assumed in presence/absence analyses, although this assumption may not hold. In a later analysis, TCR association rates were found to vary across HLA loci, with the most associated TCRs seen for DRB1 alleles and the fewest for HLA-C alleles. Broadly in line with IMGT annotations, most TCR beta V segments showed up in productive rearrangements about 87% or about 30% of the time in an earlier analysis of several hundred of the donors. The study gave a list of over 150 TCR beta chains associated with cytomegalovirus.

The germline V gene (reference sequence) specifies LNHDA as CDR1 and SQIVND as CDR2. Trimming takes 4 bases from V and 8 bases from J, and the germline ends sit 17 bases apart. The CDR3 measures 14 amino acids from cysteine to phenylalanine. The CDR3 DNA has 42 bases and is translated from base 1. In total, fewer than 750 healthy bone marrow donors made up the cohort. Cohort members were all nominally healthy when sampled, although unrecorded immune exposures were likely present. The donor was CMV seropositive and belonged to the group of 250 to 300 seropositive cohort members. A peripheral blood sample was provided by each donor, and peripheral blood mononuclear cells were used for TCR beta sequencing. Genomic DNA extraction from the blood cell samples was performed with the Qiagen DNeasy Blood Extraction Kit.

The sample was PBMCs. The receptor's source is a woman aged 55-75 years in good health and CMV-seropositive. The V gene is TRBV19 and the J gene is TRBJ1-2, and the D gene may be TRBD1, 6 bases matching. CDR3 loop: CASSTVQGIEGYTF. The DNA sequence is TGTGCCAGTAGTACCGTACAGGGTATCGAAGGCTACACCTTC.